Each of the 6 T cell receptor beta chains below was sequenced from the same sample in a study of shared clonotypes between healthy human individuals. The table came from immunoSEQ multiplex PCR; TCRdb's copy has only in-frame clones and leaves some out. Of 950,000 to 1,300,000 clones listed, 60% to 80% are singletons. Input material: memory CD4+ T cells sorted from blood. Specified subset: CD45RA-negative fraction. The origin of the receptors is a young man in good health.

The chain combines TRBV6-5 with TRBJ2-7; D not certain. The CDR3 consists of 13 residues. The V end lost 5 bases, the J end lost 0 bases, and 8 bases lay between the germline ends. The V gene's germline CDR1 is MNHEY and CDR2 SVGAGI. CDR3 region: CASSPLSSYEQYF. As DNA, the CDR3 is TGTGCCAGCAGTCCCCTTAGCTCCTACGAGCAGTACTTC.

This rearrangement joins TRBV5-6 to TRBJ2-6; D call uncertain. Looked up from germline, CDR1 is SGHDT and CDR2 is YYEEEE. The V gene lost 2 bases and the J gene lost 2 bases, with 11 bases spanning the gap. The CDR3 has 16 amino acids. The CDR3 nucleotides read TGTGCCAGCAGCTTAAACCGGGCAACTGGGGCCAACGTCCTGACTTTC. Translation: CASSLNRATGANVLTF.

This chain joins TRBV28 and TRBJ1-6; D not resolved. This CDR3 is 16 amino acids long. Per the germline V gene, CDR1 is MDHEN and CDR2 is SYDVKM. Trimming cost V 8 bases and J 0 bases, with 14 bases left between them. CDR3 residues: CASCQAGSSYNSPLHF. DNA for the CDR3: TGTGCCAGCTGCCAGGCGGGGAGCTCCTATAATTCACCCCTCCACTTT.

The chain recombines TRBV5-1 with TRBJ2-1; TRBD2 is a possible D gene (6 bases). This CDR3 region has 17 residues. Germline loops: CDR1 SGHRS, CDR2 YFSETQ. The V and J ends lost 4 bases and 0 bases respectively, with 17 bases between them. The CDR3 DNA sequence: TGCGCCAGCAGCCCATTCCGGACTAAGAGCTCCTACAATGAGCAGTTCTTC. This sequence encodes CASSPFRTKSSYNEQFF.

The chain is built from TRBV5-4 and TRBJ1-3, with TRBD1 as a possible D gene (5 bases). The CDR3 contains 14 residues. Germline loops: CDR1 SGHNT, CDR2 YYREEE (reference sequence). Deletions cut 4 bases from V and 4 bases from J, with 12 bases between. In DNA form, the CDR3 reads TGTGCCAGCAGCGAAGGGGTATCGGGAAACACCATATATTTT. This gives the protein CASSEGVSGNTIYF. Drawing the rest from reference TRBV5-4 and TRBJ1-3, the complete variable domain is ETGVTQSPTHLIKTRGQQVTLRCSSQSGHNTVSWYQQALGQGPQFIFQYYREEENGRGNFPPRFSGLQFPNYSSELNVNALELDDSALYLCASSEGVSGNTIYFGEGSWLTVV.

The table lists this clone with a count of one. The genes are TRBV5-1 and TRBJ1-4; 8 bases agree with TRBD1. The V segment lost 0 bases and the J segment 6 bases; nucleotides outside the gene matches: 4. The germline V gene has CDR1 SGHRS and CDR2 YFSETQ. The length of the CDR3 is 15 residues. In nucleotides, the CDR3 is TGCGCCAGCAGCTTGGACGGGACAGGAGATGAAAAACTGTTTTTT. This codes for CASSLDGTGDEKLFF.